Sequencing of this T cell receptor beta chain was carried out in a study of control samples from healthy donors and cancer patients. Only in-frame clones appear in the TCRdb table, and some are missing; sequencing was by immunoSEQ multiplex PCR. The profile shows roughly 370,000 clones, approximately 90% of them singletons. CDR1 and CDR2 from the germline V gene are SGHAT and FQNNGV. Trimming removed 4 bases from V and 4 bases from J; junction bases left unmatched: 12. This CDR3 comprises 17 residues. The gene calls are TRBV11-2 and TRBJ1-2, with 10 bases identical to TRBD1. This sequence originates from a man aged 40-50 years with head and neck cancer. The sample comprised PBMCs. The CDR3 loop is CASSWSRDRGPLYGYTF. The CDR3 DNA sequence: TGTGCCAGCAGCTGGTCCCGGGACAGGGGCCCCCTCTATGGCTACACCTTC. The whole variable domain, filled in from reference TRBV11-2 and TRBJ1-2, reads EAGVAQSPRYKIIEKRQSVAFWCNPISGHATLYWYQQILGQGPKLLIQFQNNGVVDDSQLPKDRFSAERLKGVDSTLKIQPAKLEDSAVYLCASSWSRDRGPLYGYTFGSGTRLTVV.